This is a list of T cell receptor beta chains from one sample in a study of OX40 agonist ivuxolimab in advanced cancers. Method: immunoSEQ multiplex PCR; TCRdb's copy keeps in-frame clones and lacks some. The sample lists approximately 98,000 clones, under 85% occurring once. The sequenced sample was CD4+ or CD8+ T cells sorted from blood, obtained in a trial of the OX40 agonist ivuxolimab. These TCRs come from an adult with an advanced solid tumor such as melanoma, head and neck, liver or kidney cancer. The CDR3 runs from the conserved cysteine through the conserved F or W. Fields, in order: D gene, J gene, clone size, V gene, CDR3 DNA, CDR3 protein. D genes are given only for firm matches. Some rows have no size entry. The others give once, few or many, or a class for an expanded clone.

D: TRBD1
J: TRBJ1-6
size: -
V: TRBV6-4
DNA: TGTGCCAGCAGTGACTCGACAGGGGGAAATTCACCCCTCCACTTT
CDR3: CASSDSTGGNSPLHF

D: -
J: TRBJ2-1
size: -
V: TRBV9
DNA: TGTGCCAGCAGCGTATCATGGGAACCCTACAATGAGCAGTTCTTC
CDR3: CASSVSWEPYNEQFF

D: TRBD2
J: TRBJ2-1
size: -
V: TRBV2
DNA: TGTGCCAGCAAAGGGACTAGCGGGGGATATGAGCAGTTCTTC
CDR3: CASKGTSGGYEQFF

D: TRBD2
J: TRBJ2-3
size: -
V: TRBV11-2
DNA: TGTGCCAGCAGCTTAGGGGCTAGCGGGGGGGATGGCACAGATACGCAGTATTTT
CDR3: CASSLGASGGDGTDTQYF

D: -
J: TRBJ2-7
size: -
V: TRBV5-1
DNA: TGCGCCAGCAGCCCCGGGACAAGTAACCACGAGCAGTACTTC
CDR3: CASSPGTSNHEQYF

D: -
J: TRBJ1-2
size: -
V: TRBV5-1
DNA: TGCGCCAGCAGCCCAGGACTGAACTATGGCTACACCTTC
CDR3: CASSPGLNYGYTF

D: -
J: TRBJ1-2
size: -
V: TRBV2
DNA: TGTGCCAGCAGTGAGAGGCCCGGCTATGGCTACACCTTC
CDR3: CASSERPGYGYTF

D: TRBD1
J: TRBJ1-1
size: -
V: TRBV10-2
DNA: TGCGCCAGCAGATACAGGGGCGAAGCTTTCTTT
CDR3: CASRYRGEAFF

D: TRBD1
J: TRBJ2-7
size: -
V: TRBV28
DNA: TGTGCCAGCAGTTATACAACGGGACAGGGGGGAAACTACGAGCAGTACTTC
CDR3: CASSYTTGQGGNYEQYF

D: -
J: TRBJ2-3
size: -
V: TRBV4-3
DNA: TGCGCCAGCAGCTATAGTGACTCGGATCCGGATACGCAGTATTTT
CDR3: CASSYSDSDPDTQYF

D: TRBD1
J: TRBJ1-1
size: -
V: TRBV9
DNA: TGTGCCAGCAGCCCCCGACAGGGGGAACGGGGCACTGAAGCTTTCTTT
CDR3: CASSPRQGERGTEAFF

D: TRBD1
J: TRBJ1-2
size: -
V: TRBV6-6
DNA: TGTGCCAGCAGTCCGACAGGGTTGGCTGGCTACACCTTC
CDR3: CASSPTGLAGYTF

D: -
J: TRBJ2-7
size: -
V: TRBV7-9
DNA: TGTGCCAGCAGCCTTCGGGACGAGCAGTACTTC
CDR3: CASSLRDEQYF

D: TRBD2
J: TRBJ2-7
size: -
V: TRBV7-8
DNA: TGTGCCAGCAGCTTCTCTAGCGGGAGGGCCCTCAACGAGCAGTACTTC
CDR3: CASSFSSGRALNEQYF

D: TRBD2
J: TRBJ2-3
size: once
V: TRBV5-1
DNA: TGCGCCAGCAGCTTGGGCCGAAACCTAGCGGGAGTAAGCACAGATACGCAGTATTTT
CDR3: CASSLGRNLAGVSTDTQYF

D: -
J: TRBJ2-7
size: -
V: TRBV18
DNA: TGTGCCAGCTCACCGGGGCGGACAGTCTACGAGCAGTACTTC
CDR3: CASSPGRTVYEQYF

D: -
J: TRBJ2-7
size: -
V: TRBV7-9
DNA: TGTGCCAGCAGCTTAGTAGCCCCGACAGAGACCTACGAGCAGTACTTC
CDR3: CASSLVAPTETYEQYF

D: -
J: TRBJ2-5
size: -
V: TRBV7-7
DNA: TGTGCCAGCAGCTTAGGGGTGGGAGAGACCCAGTACTTC
CDR3: CASSLGVGETQYF

D: -
J: TRBJ2-1
size: -
V: TRBV19
DNA: TGTGCCACTACCCCGGGGAGCTCCTACAATGAGCAGTTCTTC
CDR3: CATTPGSSYNEQFF

D: -
J: TRBJ1-3
size: medium-sized
V: TRBV5-6
DNA: TGTGCCAGCAGCGGGGGGACGGGCCCATTCTTTGGAAACACCATATATTTT
CDR3: CASSGGTGPFFGNTIYF

D: TRBD2
J: TRBJ2-1
size: many
V: TRBV5-1
DNA: TGCGCCAGCAGCTTAAATGAGGCGGGAGCCTACAATGAGCAGTTCTTC
CDR3: CASSLNEAGAYNEQFF

D: -
J: TRBJ1-3
size: -
V: TRBV5-1
DNA: TGCGCCAGCAGCCCGGGTAGCTCTGGAAACACCATATATTTT
CDR3: CASSPGSSGNTIYF

D: -
J: TRBJ2-2
size: -
V: TRBV4-3
DNA: TGCGCCAGCAGCCAAGGACGGCACGCCGGGGAGCTGTTTTTT
CDR3: CASSQGRHAGELFF

D: -
J: TRBJ1-4
size: few
V: TRBV21-1
DNA: TGTGCCTCCGTGGACAGGTCTAATGAAAAACTGTTTTTT
CDR3: CASVDRSNEKLFF

D: -
J: TRBJ1-2
size: -
V: TRBV9
DNA: TGTGCCAGCAGCGTAGGTGGAGGACTTAACTATGGCTACACCTTC
CDR3: CASSVGGGLNYGYTF

D: TRBD1
J: TRBJ1-1
size: -
V: TRBV9
DNA: TGTGCCAGCACCAGGGGGGGCCGTGAGGGCACTGAAGCTTTCTTT
CDR3: CASTRGGREGTEAFF

D: TRBD1
J: TRBJ2-3
size: -
V: TRBV19
DNA: TGTGCCAGTAGCCCGACAGGGGTGTACACAGATACGCAGTATTTT
CDR3: CASSPTGVYTDTQYF

D: TRBD1
J: TRBJ1-1
size: once
V: TRBV19
DNA: TGTGCCAGTAGTATGGCCGGACAGGGGAGGGCTTTCTTT
CDR3: CASSMAGQGRAFF

D: TRBD1
J: TRBJ1-1
size: -
V: TRBV10-3
DNA: TGTGCCATCAGTGGAGCCGACAGGGGGCCCACTGAAGCTTTCTTT
CDR3: CAISGADRGPTEAFF

D: -
J: TRBJ1-3
size: once
V: TRBV29-1
DNA: TGCAGCGTTGAAAGGGCGCCTGGAAACACCATATATTTT
CDR3: CSVERAPGNTIYF

D: TRBD1
J: TRBJ1-2
size: -
V: TRBV2
DNA: TGTGCCAGCAGTGAACCCGGGACAGGGGCCCGCCGGGATGGCTACACCTTC
CDR3: CASSEPGTGARRDGYTF

D: TRBD2
J: TRBJ2-7
size: -
V: TRBV6-1
DNA: TGTGCCAGCAGTGAACTAGGGAAGGGACTAGGAAGCTTGGACTACGAGCAGTACTTC
CDR3: CASSELGKGLGSLDYEQYF

D: -
J: TRBJ2-7
size: -
V: TRBV6-6
DNA: TGTGCCAGCAGTTACGGGCACGGGACGGTGACACCCGAGCAGTACTTC
CDR3: CASSYGHGTVTPEQYF

D: TRBD1
J: TRBJ1-1
size: -
V: TRBV7-3
DNA: TGTGCCAGCAGCTTGGCAGGGGGATACACTGAAGCTTTCTTT
CDR3: CASSLAGGYTEAFF

D: TRBD1
J: TRBJ1-2
size: -
V: TRBV11-2
DNA: TGTGCCAGCAGCTTAGGAGGGACAGGGGGAGGCTACACCTTC
CDR3: CASSLGGTGGGYTF

D: -
J: TRBJ1-2
size: once
V: TRBV9
DNA: TGTGCCAGCAGCCGCCCAGGGGAGGGTGGCTACACCTTC
CDR3: CASSRPGEGGYTF

D: TRBD1
J: TRBJ2-1
size: -
V: TRBV5-6
DNA: TGTGCCAGCAGCCCCAGACAGGGAAGCTCCTACAATGAGCAGTTCTTC
CDR3: CASSPRQGSSYNEQFF

D: TRBD1
J: TRBJ1-3
size: -
V: TRBV30
DNA: TGTGCCAGCCGGGGAGGGGGCGCAGGTGGAAACACCATATATTTT
CDR3: CASRGGGAGGNTIYF

D: -
J: TRBJ2-7
size: -
V: TRBV7-8
DNA: TGTGCCAGCAGCTTATTAGCGGAGGAGGGTTGGGAGCAGTACTTC
CDR3: CASSLLAEEGWEQYF

D: -
J: TRBJ1-4
size: many
V: TRBV4-1
DNA: TGCGCCAGCAGCTACCCGGGACAAACTAATGAAAAACTGTTTTTT
CDR3: CASSYPGQTNEKLFF

D: -
J: TRBJ1-3
size: -
V: TRBV30
DNA: TGTGCCTGGAGGATCCAGGGGACCACCATATATTTT
CDR3: CAWRIQGTTIYF

D: -
J: TRBJ2-1
size: -
V: TRBV19
DNA: TGTGCCAGTAGTATAGCTCAAGCGAAAGGGGGTGAGCAGTTCTTC
CDR3: CASSIAQAKGGEQFF

D: TRBD1
J: TRBJ2-3
size: -
V: TRBV2
DNA: TGTGCCAGCAGTGAAGGGCCAGGGGGCATTAGCACAGATACGCAGTATTTT
CDR3: CASSEGPGGISTDTQYF

D: -
J: TRBJ2-2
size: -
V: TRBV7-9
DNA: TGTGCCAGCAGCTTAAGCGGCCCCACGAACACCGGGGAGCTGTTTTTT
CDR3: CASSLSGPTNTGELFF

D: TRBD2
J: TRBJ2-1
size: -
V: TRBV5-6
DNA: TGTGCCAGCAGCCTCGGACTAGCGGGGGGCAATGAGCAGTTCTTC
CDR3: CASSLGLAGGNEQFF

D: -
J: TRBJ2-7
size: -
V: TRBV7-8
DNA: TGTGCCAGCAGCTCCACTTTCGGGAGTTCCTACGAGCAGTACTTC
CDR3: CASSSTFGSSYEQYF

D: -
J: TRBJ1-1
size: -
V: TRBV6-1
DNA: TGTGCCAGCAGCCCCCAGGGCAGCCCGATAAAAGCTTTCTTT
CDR3: CASSPQGSPIKAFF

D: -
J: TRBJ2-7
size: few
V: TRBV4-2
DNA: TGTGCCAGCAGCCAGGGACTCAGCTACGAGCAGTACTTC
CDR3: CASSQGLSYEQYF

D: -
J: TRBJ1-1
size: -
V: TRBV11-1
DNA: TGTGCCAGCAGCCCCCCGCGGGGGAACACTGAAGCTTTCTTT
CDR3: CASSPPRGNTEAFF